These 13 T cell receptor beta chains originate from one sample sequenced in a study of shared clonotypes between healthy human individuals. The naive CD8 subset, CD45RO-negative cells positively selected for CCR7, excluded terminally differentiated effector memory CD45RA+ cells. The table came from immunoSEQ multiplex PCR; TCRdb's copy has only in-frame clones and leaves some out. The repertoire holds a few million clones, with roughly 95% as singletons. What was sequenced was naive CD8+ T cells from PBMCs. These receptors all come from a man between 18 and 29 years old in good health. Some clones in this sample may be carry-over from other donors' samples.

The chain employs TRBV7-8 and TRBJ2-7; maybe TRBD2 (7 bases). Germline V gives CDR1 SGHVS, CDR2 FQNEAQ. V lost 5 bases, J lost 3 bases, and 20 bases lay in between. The CDR3 consists of 16 residues. Here the CDR3 DNA reads TGTGCCAGCAGCCCCCCGGGGGGAAGGGGGATCTACGAGCAGTACTTC. Protein product: CASSPPGGRGIYEQYF.

About this clone itself: Other nucleotide sequences in the sample specify the same CDR3. V usage is TRBV5-1 and J usage is TRBJ1-5; D is unresolved. In germline, CDR1 is SGHRS, CDR2 YFSETQ. Trimming stripped 0 bases from V and 4 bases from J, with 8 bases between. This CDR3 is 14 amino acids long. CDR3 nucleotide sequence: TGCGCCAGCAGCTTGGGGGTGAGTAATCAGCCCCAGCATTTT. Encoded protein: CASSLGVSNQPQHF.

The rearrangement uses TRBV7-2 and TRBJ2-1, with D perhaps matching TRBD1 (6 bases). The germline gives CDR1 SGHTA, CDR2 FQGNSA. CDR3 length: 16 residues. Deletions cut 5 bases from V and 3 bases from J, with 17 bases between. CDR3 nucleotide sequence: TGTGCCAGCAGCCCATTGGACAGATACCTCTACAATGAGCAGTTCTTC. Translated: CASSPLDRYLYNEQFF.

V usage is TRBV25-1 and J usage is TRBJ2-1; TRBD1 is a possible D gene (6 bases). Trimming cost V 4 bases and J 0 bases, with 16 bases left between them. CDR3 length equals 17 residues. Germline V gene sequence: CDR1 MGHDK, CDR2 SYGVNS. In DNA, the CDR3 is TGTGCCAGCAGTGGAACCTTGACAGGCAGCTCCTACAATGAGCAGTTCTTC. Translating gives CASSGTLTGSSYNEQFF. Together with reference TRBV25-1 and TRBJ2-1, the CDR3 gives the full variable domain: EADIYQTPRYLVIGTGKKITLECSQTMGHDKMYWYQQDPGMELHLIHYSYGVNSTEKGDLSSESTVSRIRTEHFPLTLESARPSHTSQYLCASSGTLTGSSYNEQFFGPGTRLTVL.

The chain links TRBV9 to TRBJ1-2; a weak D match, TRBD1 (5 bases). CDR3 size: 15 residues. CDR1 and CDR2 (germline): SGDLS, YYNGEE. With 0 bases removed from V and 2 bases from J, the gap between germline ends came to 11 bases. CDR3 bases: TGTGCCAGCAGCGTAGGGCGGGGGAACAACTATGGCTACACCTTC. Translated, it gives CASSVGRGNNYGYTF.

The chain is built from TRBV7-2 and TRBJ2-3; D gene unclear. V shed 5 bases and J shed 1 base, with 13 bases lying between them. Germline-derived CDR1 and CDR2 are SGHTA and FQGNSA. This CDR3 has 15 residues. CDR3 sequence reads: CASSPTGYGTDTQYF. The CDR3 coding sequence is TGTGCCAGCAGCCCGACCGGATACGGCACAGATACGCAGTATTTT.

The genes are TRBV25-1 and TRBJ2-7; 7 bases map to TRBD1. The CDR3 spans 15 residues. The V and J ends lost 4 bases and 0 bases, in that order; junction bases with no gene match: 6. Germline V lookup: CDR1 MGHDK, CDR2 SYGVNS. In DNA, the CDR3 is TGTGCCAGCAGTGGGCCGGACAGGCCCTCCTACGAGCAGTACTTC. Translation gives CASSGPDRPSYEQYF.

This sequence joins TRBV5-4 and TRBJ1-3, with D tentatively TRBD1 (6 bases). From germline, CDR1 is SGHNT and CDR2 YYREEE (reference sequence). This CDR3 region has 13 residues. Trimming stripped 4 bases from V and 2 bases from J, with 7 bases between. CDR3 residues: CASSAGAGNTIYF. CDR3 sequence (DNA): TGTGCCAGCAGCGCAGGGGCTGGAAACACCATATATTTT.

This chain connects TRBV19 to TRBJ2-1, with 14 positions matching TRBD2. The V and J ends lost 3 bases and 2 bases, in that order; junction bases with no gene match: 9. Per the germline V gene, CDR1 is LNHDA and CDR2 is SQIVND (reference sequence). CDR3 length equals 19 residues. CDR3 nucleotide sequence: TGTGCCAGTAGTATTATGGGACTAGCGGGAGTGACTGCCTACAATGAGCAGTTCTTC. Its translation is CASSIMGLAGVTAYNEQFF.

The CDR3 region is CASSRSGGVSYNEQFF. CDR3 in DNA: TGCGCCTCATCTCGCTCTGGGGGCGTTTCCTACAATGAGCAGTTCTTC. The chain is built from TRBV4-1 and TRBJ2-1; perhaps TRBD1 as D (6 bases). Trimming removed 11 bases at V and 1 base at J, with 21 bases between. Germline V gives CDR1 MGHRA, CDR2 YSYEKL. CDR3 size: 16 residues.

The V and J genes are TRBV29-1 and TRBJ2-1; D possibly corresponds to TRBD2 (6 bases). The length of the CDR3 is 15 residues. Between the trimmed V and J ends, which lost 1 base and 0 bases, there was a span of 10 bases. The germline V gene encodes CDR1 SQVTM and CDR2 ANQGSEA. CDR3 protein: CSVEVGSGSYNEQFF. CDR3 DNA sequence: TGCAGCGTTGAAGTTGGTAGCGGCTCCTACAATGAGCAGTTCTTC.

The table lists this clone with a few counts. This sequence joins TRBV19 and TRBJ1-1, with D unresolved. The CDR3 loop spans 11 amino acids. Germline V CDR1 and CDR2: LNHDA, SQIVND (reference sequence). Trimming removed 7 bases at V and 3 bases at J, with 6 bases between. CDR3 sequence: CASILYTEAFF. The CDR3 coding sequence is TGTGCCAGTATCTTGTACACTGAAGCTTTCTTT. Full variable domain (remainder filled in from reference TRBV19 and TRBJ1-1): DGGITQSPKYLFRKEGQNVTLSCEQNLNHDAMYWYRQDPGQGLRLIYYSQIVNDFQKGDIAEGYSVSREKKESFPLTVTSAQKNPTAFYLCASILYTEAFFGQGTRLTVV.

The rearrangement links TRBV5-1 to TRBJ2-3; D remains unclear. V lost 2 bases and J 3 bases, leaving 13 bases between the germline ends. CDR1 is SGHRS, CDR2 YFSETQ, per germline. The CDR3 has 15 residues. The CDR3 is CASSFEVPATDTQYF. For the CDR3, the DNA is TGCGCCAGCAGCTTTGAGGTACCCGCGACAGATACGCAGTATTTT.